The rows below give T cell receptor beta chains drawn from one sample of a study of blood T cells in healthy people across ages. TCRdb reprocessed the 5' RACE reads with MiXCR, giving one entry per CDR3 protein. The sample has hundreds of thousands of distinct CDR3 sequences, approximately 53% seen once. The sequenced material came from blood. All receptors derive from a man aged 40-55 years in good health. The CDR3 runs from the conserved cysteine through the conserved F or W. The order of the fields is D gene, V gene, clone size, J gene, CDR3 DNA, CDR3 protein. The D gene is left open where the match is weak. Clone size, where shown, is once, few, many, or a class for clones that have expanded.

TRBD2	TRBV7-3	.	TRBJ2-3	TGTGCCAGCAGCAGGGTAGACGGGGGGTTAGATACGCAGTATTTT	CASSRVDGGLDTQYF
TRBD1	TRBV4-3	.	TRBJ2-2	TGCGCCAGCAGCCCCGGGACAGGGTCCACCGGGGAGCTGTTTTTT	CASSPGTGSTGELFF
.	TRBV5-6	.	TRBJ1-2	TGTGCCAGCAGCTTGGGGCCACTACGAACAATGAATAACTATGGCTACACCTTC	CASSLGPLRTMNNYGYTF
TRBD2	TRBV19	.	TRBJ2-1	TGTGCCAGTAGTATACAGCGGGATGACAATGAGCAGTTCTTC	CASSIQRDDNEQFF
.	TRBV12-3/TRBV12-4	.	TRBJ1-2	TGTGCCAGCAGTTTTAACGGAAACTATGGCTACACCTTC	CASSFNGNYGYTF
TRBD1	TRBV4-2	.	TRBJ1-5	TGTGCCAGCAGCCAAGTATCACAGGGGAGCAGCAATCAGCCCCAGCATTTT	CASSQVSQGSSNQPQHF
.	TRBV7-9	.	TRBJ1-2	TGTGCCAGCAGCCTCCCCTCGGCGGCCTACTATGGCTACACCTTC	CASSLPSAAYYGYTF
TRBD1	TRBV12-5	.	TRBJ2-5	TGTGCTAGTGGTTTGGTACGGACAGGGGCGGGACAAGAGACCCAGTACTTC	CASGLVRTGAGQETQYF
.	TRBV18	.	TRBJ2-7	TGTGCCAGCTCTTTCGAGCTACTGGACGAGCAGTACTTC	CASSFELLDEQYF
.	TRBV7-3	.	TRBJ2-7	TGTGCCAGCAGCTTAGCTTCATTAGGTAGAAACTACGAGCAGTACTTC	CASSLASLGRNYEQYF
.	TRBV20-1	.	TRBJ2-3	TGCAGTGCTAGAGATTTCCAGCAAGGGTTCGCAGATACGCAGTATTTT	CSARDFQQGFADTQYF
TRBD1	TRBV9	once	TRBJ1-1	TGTGCCAGCACCCCGGCGGGGGGACAGGACACTGAAGCTTTCTTT	CASTPAGGQDTEAFF
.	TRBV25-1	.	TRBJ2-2	TGTGCCAGCAGTGTGGACCTCACCGGGGAGCTGTTTTTT	CASSVDLTGELFF
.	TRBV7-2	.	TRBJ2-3	TGTGCCAGCAGCTCCAGCCCGACTCGCACAGATACGCAGTATTTT	CASSSSPTRTDTQYF
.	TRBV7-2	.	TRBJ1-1	TGTGCCAGCAGCTTAGGGGCGGGCACTGAAGCTTTCTTT	CASSLGAGTEAFF